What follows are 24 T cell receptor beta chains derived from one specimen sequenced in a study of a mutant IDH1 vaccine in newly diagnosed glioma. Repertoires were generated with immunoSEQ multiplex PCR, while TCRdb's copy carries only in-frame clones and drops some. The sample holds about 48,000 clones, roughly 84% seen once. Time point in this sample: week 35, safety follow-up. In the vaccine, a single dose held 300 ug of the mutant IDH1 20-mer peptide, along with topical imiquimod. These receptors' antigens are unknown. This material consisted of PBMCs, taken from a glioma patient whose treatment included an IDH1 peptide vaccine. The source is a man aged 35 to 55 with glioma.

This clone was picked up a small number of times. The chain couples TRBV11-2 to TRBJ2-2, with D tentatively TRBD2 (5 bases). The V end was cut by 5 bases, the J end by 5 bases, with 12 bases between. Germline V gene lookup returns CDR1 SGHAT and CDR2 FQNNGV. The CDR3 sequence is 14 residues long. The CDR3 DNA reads TGTGCCAGCAGCCCCGGACTCAAAACCGGGGAGCTGTTTTTT. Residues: CASSPGLKTGELFF.

The CDR3 region is CASSMDGGAGTDTQYF. CDR3 coding DNA: TGTGCCAGCAGCATGGACGGGGGGGCCGGCACAGATACGCAGTATTTT. The chain joins TRBV13 to TRBJ2-3, with TRBD2 matching 8 bases. Germline CDR1 and CDR2: PRHDT and FYEKMQ (reference sequence). After removal of 5 bases from V and 1 base from J, the junction contained 8 bases not matched to a gene. The CDR3 has 16 residues.

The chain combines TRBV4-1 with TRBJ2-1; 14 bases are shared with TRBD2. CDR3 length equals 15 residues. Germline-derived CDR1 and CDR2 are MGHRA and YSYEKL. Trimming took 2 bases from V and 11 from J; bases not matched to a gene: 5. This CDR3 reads CASSQLRLAGGKQFF. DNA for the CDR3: TGCGCCAGCAGCCAATTACGACTAGCGGGGGGGAAGCAGTTCTTC.

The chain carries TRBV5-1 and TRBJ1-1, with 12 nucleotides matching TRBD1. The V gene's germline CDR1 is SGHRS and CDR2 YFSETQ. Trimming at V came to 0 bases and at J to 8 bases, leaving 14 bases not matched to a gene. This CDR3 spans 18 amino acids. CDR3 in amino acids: CASSLVGTGGSLGAEAFF. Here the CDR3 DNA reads TGCGCCAGCAGCTTGGTAGGGACAGGGGGCTCCCTCGGGGCCGAAGCTTTCTTT.

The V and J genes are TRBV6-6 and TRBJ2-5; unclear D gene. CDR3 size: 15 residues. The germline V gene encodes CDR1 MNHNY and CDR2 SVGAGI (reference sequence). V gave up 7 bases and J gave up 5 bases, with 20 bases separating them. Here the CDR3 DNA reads TGTGCCAGCACCTACTTGGCCTCGCCCGGGGAGACCCAGTACTTC. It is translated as CASTYLASPGETQYF.

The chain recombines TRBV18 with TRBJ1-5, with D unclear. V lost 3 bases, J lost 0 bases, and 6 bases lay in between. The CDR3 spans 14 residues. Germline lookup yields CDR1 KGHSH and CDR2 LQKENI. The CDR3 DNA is TGTGCCAGCTCACCGCAAGATAGCAATCAGCCCCAGCATTTT. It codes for CASSPQDSNQPQHF.

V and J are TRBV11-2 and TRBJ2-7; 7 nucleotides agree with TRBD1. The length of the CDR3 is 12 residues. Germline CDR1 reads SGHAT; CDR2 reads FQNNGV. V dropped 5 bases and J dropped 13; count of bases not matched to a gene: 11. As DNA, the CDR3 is TGTGCCAGCAGCCGAGACAGGGAGAGAGCCTACTTC. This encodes CASSRDRERAYF.

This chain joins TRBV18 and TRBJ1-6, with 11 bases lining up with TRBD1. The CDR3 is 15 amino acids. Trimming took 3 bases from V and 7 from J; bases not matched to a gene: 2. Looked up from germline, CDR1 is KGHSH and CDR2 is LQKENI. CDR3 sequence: CASSPGDRGNSPLHF. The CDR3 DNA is TGTGCCAGCTCACCTGGGGACAGGGGGAATTCACCCCTCCACTTT.

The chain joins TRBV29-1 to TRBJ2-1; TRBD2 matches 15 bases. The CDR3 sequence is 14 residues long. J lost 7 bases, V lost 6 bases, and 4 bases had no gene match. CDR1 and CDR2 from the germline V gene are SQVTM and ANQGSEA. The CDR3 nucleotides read TGCAGCGTCCTAGGGACTAGCGGGGGGAATGAGCAGTTCTTC. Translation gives CSVLGTSGGNEQFF.

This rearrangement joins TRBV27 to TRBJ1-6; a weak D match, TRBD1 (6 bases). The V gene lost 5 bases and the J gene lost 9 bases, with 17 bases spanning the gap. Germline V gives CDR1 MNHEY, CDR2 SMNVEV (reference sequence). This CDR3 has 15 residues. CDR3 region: CASSITWVQGSPLHF. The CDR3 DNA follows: TGTGCCAGCAGTATCACGTGGGTACAGGGTTCACCCCTCCACTTT.

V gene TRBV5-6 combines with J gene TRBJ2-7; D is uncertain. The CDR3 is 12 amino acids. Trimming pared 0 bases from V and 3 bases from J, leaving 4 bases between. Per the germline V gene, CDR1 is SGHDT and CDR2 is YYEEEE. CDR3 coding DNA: TGTGCCAGCAGCTTGGGTGGCTACGAGCAGTACTTC. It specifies CASSLGGYEQYF. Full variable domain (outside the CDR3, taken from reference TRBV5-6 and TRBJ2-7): DAGVTQSPTHLIKTRGQQVTLRCSPKSGHDTVSWYQQALGQGPQFIFQYYEEEERQRGNFPDRFSGHQFPNYSSELNVNALLLGDSALYLCASSLGGYEQYFGPGTRLTVT.

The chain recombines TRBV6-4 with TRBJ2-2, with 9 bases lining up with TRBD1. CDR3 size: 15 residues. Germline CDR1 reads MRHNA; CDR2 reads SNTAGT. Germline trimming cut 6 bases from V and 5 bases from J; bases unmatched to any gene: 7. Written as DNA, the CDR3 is TGTGCCAGCAGAGAGACAGGGGGGAATACCGGGGAGCTGTTTTTT. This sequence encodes CASRETGGNTGELFF.

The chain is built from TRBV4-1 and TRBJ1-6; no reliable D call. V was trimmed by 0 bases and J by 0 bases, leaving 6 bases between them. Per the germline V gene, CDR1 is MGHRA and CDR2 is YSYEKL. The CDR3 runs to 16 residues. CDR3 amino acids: CASSQDLSSYNSPLHF. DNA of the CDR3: TGCGCCAGCAGCCAAGACTTGAGCTCCTATAATTCACCCCTCCACTTT.

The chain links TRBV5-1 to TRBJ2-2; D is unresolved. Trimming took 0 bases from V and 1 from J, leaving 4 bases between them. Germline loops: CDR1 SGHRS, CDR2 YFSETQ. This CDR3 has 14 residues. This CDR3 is CASSLGQNTGELFF. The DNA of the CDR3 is TGCGCCAGCAGCTTGGGACAGAACACCGGGGAGCTGTTTTTT.

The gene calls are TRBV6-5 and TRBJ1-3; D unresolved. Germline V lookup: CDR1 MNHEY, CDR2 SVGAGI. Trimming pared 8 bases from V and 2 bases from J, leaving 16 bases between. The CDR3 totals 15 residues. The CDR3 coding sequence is TGTGCCAGCGGCCTAAGTTTACTCCCTGGAAACACCATATATTTT. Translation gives CASGLSLLPGNTIYF.

The CDR3 spells CASSQGEAGLIMNSPLHF. The CDR3, as DNA: TGTGCCAGCAGCCAAGGGGAGGCAGGACTAATAATGAATTCACCCCTCCACTTT. This chain joins TRBV14 and TRBJ1-6; no definite D call. This CDR3 contains 18 residues. The V gene's germline CDR1 is SGHDN and CDR2 FVKESK. The V gene lost 1 base and the J gene lost 7 bases, with 20 bases spanning the gap.

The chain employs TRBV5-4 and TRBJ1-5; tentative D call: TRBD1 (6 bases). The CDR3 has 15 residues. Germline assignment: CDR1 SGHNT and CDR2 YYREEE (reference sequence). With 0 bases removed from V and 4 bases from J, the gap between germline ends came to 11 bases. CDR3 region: CASSLGRGLNQPQHF. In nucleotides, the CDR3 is TGTGCCAGCAGCTTGGGCAGGGGACTTAATCAGCCCCAGCATTTT.

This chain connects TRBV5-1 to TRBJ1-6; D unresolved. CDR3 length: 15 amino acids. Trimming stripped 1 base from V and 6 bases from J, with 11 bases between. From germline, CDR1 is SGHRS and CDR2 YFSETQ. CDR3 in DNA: TGCGCCAGCAGCTTGCTGGGTGGAAGTAATTCACCCCTCCACTTT. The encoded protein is CASSLLGGSNSPLHF.

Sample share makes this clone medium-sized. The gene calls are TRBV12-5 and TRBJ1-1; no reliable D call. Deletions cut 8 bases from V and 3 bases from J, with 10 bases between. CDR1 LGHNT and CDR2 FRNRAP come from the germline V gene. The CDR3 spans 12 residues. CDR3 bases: TGTGCTAGTCGTGCGGGAGACACTGAAGCTTTCTTT. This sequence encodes CASRAGDTEAFF.

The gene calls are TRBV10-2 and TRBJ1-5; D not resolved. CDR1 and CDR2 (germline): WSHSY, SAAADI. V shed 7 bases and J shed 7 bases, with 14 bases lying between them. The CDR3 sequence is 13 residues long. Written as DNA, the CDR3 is TGCGCCAGCACCGAAGGTGGAATCCAGCCCCAGCATTTT. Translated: CASTEGGIQPQHF.

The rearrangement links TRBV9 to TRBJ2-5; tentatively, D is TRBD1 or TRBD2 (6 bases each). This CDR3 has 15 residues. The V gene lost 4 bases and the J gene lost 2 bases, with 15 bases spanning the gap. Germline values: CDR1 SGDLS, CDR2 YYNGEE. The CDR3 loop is CASSPGASRQETQYF. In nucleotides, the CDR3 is TGTGCCAGCAGCCCGGGGGCGTCCCGGCAAGAGACCCAGTACTTC.

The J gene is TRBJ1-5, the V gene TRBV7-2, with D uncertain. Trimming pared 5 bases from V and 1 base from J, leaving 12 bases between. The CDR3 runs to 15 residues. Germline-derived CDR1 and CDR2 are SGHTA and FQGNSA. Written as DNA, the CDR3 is TGTGCCAGCAGCCCAACCACGGACAGCAATCAGCCCCAGCATTTT. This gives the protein CASSPTTDSNQPQHF. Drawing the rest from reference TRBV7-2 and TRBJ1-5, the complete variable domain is GAGVSQSPSNKVTEKGKDVELRCDPISGHTALYWYRQSLGQGLEFLIYFQGNSAPDKSGLPSDRFSAERTGGSVSTLTIQRTQQEDSAVYLCASSPTTDSNQPQHFGDGTRLSIL.

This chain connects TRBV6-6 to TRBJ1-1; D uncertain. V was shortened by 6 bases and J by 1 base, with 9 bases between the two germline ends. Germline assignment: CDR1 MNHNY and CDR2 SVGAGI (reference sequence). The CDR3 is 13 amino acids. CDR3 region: CASRLAPNTEAFF. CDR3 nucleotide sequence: TGTGCCAGCAGGTTGGCACCGAACACTGAAGCTTTCTTT.

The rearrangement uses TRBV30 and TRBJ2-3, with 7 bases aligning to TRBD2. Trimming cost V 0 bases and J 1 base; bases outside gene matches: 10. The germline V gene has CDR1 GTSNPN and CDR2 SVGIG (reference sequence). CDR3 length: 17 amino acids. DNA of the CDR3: TGTGCCTGGAGTGTCTTTGCGGGGGTGCTCGGCACAGATACGCAGTATTTT. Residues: CAWSVFAGVLGTDTQYF.